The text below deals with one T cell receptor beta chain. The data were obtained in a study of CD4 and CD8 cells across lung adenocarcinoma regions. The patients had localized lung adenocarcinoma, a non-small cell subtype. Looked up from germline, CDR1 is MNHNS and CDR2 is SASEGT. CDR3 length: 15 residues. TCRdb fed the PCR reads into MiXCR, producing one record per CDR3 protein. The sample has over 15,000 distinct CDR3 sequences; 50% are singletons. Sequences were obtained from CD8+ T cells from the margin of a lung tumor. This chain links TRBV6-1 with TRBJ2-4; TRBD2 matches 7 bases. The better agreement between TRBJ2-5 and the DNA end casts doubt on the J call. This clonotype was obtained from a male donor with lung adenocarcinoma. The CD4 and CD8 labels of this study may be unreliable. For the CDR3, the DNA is TGTGCCAGGTGGAAAGTGGGCCTAGCGGCAGAGACCCAGTACTTC. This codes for CARWKVGLAAETQYF.